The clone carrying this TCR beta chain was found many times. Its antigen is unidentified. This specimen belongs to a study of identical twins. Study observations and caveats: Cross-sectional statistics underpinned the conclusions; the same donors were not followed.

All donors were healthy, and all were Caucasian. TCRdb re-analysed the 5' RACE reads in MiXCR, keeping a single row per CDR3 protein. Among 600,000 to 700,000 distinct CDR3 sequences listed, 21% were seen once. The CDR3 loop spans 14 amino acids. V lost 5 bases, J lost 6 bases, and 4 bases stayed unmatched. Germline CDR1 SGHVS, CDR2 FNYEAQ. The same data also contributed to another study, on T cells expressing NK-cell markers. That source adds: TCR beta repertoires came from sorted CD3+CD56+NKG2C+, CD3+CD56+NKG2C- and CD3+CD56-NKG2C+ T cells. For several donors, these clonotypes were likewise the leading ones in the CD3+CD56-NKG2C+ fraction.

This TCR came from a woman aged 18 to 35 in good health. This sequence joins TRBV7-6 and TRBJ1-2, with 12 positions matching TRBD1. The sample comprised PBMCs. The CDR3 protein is CASSPGQGADGYTF. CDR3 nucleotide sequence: TGTGCCAGCAGCCCGGGACAGGGGGCGGATGGCTACACCTTC.